Presented here are 3 T cell receptor beta chains from one specimen sequenced in a study of blood T cells in healthy people across ages. It was with a sample-barcoded 5' primer and a J-beta primer mix that a second PCR of about 6 to 12 cycles was run. TCRdb re-called the 5' RACE reads through MiXCR, storing one row per CDR3 protein. The sample consists of about 830,000 distinct CDR3 sequences, roughly 60% of them appearing once. Sequencing input: blood. The receptor source for this set is a man younger than 45 in good health.

This clonotype was recorded a few times. The chain recombines TRBV7-9 with TRBJ1-2; D is unclear. The CDR3 loop spans 12 amino acids. Trimming took off 6 bases at V and 5 bases at J, with 10 bases between the two ends. Germline V gene lookup returns CDR1 SEHNR and CDR2 FQNEAQ (reference sequence). The CDR3 coding sequence is TGTGCCAGCAGTGAATCGGAATATGGCTACACCTTC. This codes for CASSESEYGYTF.

This clonotype has just a few counts. This chain uses TRBV5-1 with TRBJ2-1, with a weak D call TRBD2 (6 bases). V lost 0 bases and J 3 bases, leaving 10 bases between the germline ends. Germline CDR1 reads SGHRS; CDR2 reads YFSETQ. CDR3 size: 15 residues. In nucleotides, the CDR3 is TGCGCCAGCAGCTTGGGACTAGGGGTCTACAATGAGCAGTTCTTC. This sequence encodes CASSLGLGVYNEQFF.

This chain connects TRBV4-2 to TRBJ1-2; D gene uncertain. The germline V gene has CDR1 LGHNA and CDR2 YNFKEQ. The CDR3 spans 16 residues. Trimming removed 3 bases at V and 2 bases at J, with 16 bases between. CDR3 DNA sequence: TGTGCCAGCAGCCAGGAACTACTCAGCTGGAACTATGGCTACACCTTC. Protein product: CASSQELLSWNYGYTF.